This TCR beta chain was documented in a study of PD-L1 blockade in urothelial cancer. About the study: The study started patients on atezolizumab in the mid-2010s, giving 1,200 mg intravenously every 3 weeks.

TCRdb keeps only in-frame clones here, not all; method: immunoSEQ multiplex PCR. In the table there are about 25,000 clones, roughly 84% of which are singletons. In the case of this clone: Its antigen is currently unknown.

V dropped 0 bases and J dropped 2; count of bases not matched to a gene: 0. The CDR3 consists of 15 residues. From germline, CDR1 is MGHRA and CDR2 YSYEKL. Findings of the study overall: Larger 3-week expansion of tumor-associated blood clones was seen in durable-benefit patients.

The source is a man in his 70s with urothelial cancer. Specimen: PBMCs, collected around atezolizumab (anti-PD-L1) treatment. The chain joins TRBV4-1 to TRBJ1-3, with 8 nucleotides matching TRBD1. The DNA of the CDR3 is TGCGCCAGCAGCCAAGACAGGGGGCCTGGAAACACCATATATTTT. Translated: CASSQDRGPGNTIYF.